Here is one T cell receptor (beta chain) with its context. The source of the sample is a study of technical replicates of blood from a few donors. CDR3 length equals 16 residues. The germline V gene encodes CDR1 SGHVS and CDR2 FNYEAQ. The junction had 4 bases not matched to a gene; V was cut back by 3 bases and J by 1 base. Only in-frame clones appear in the TCRdb table, and some are missing; sequencing was by immunoSEQ multiplex PCR. Of 75,000 to 90,000 clones detected, around 93% appear once; the ten largest clones hold 0.2% to 0.25%. The chain couples TRBV7-6 to TRBJ1-1; 11 bases align to TRBD1. This clonotype was sampled from a human donor in good health. The sequencing input was T cells isolated from PBMCs. CDR3 region: CASSFQGTGGNTEAFF. The CDR3 region has the DNA TGTGCCAGCAGCTTTCAGGGGACAGGGGGGAACACTGAAGCTTTCTTT.